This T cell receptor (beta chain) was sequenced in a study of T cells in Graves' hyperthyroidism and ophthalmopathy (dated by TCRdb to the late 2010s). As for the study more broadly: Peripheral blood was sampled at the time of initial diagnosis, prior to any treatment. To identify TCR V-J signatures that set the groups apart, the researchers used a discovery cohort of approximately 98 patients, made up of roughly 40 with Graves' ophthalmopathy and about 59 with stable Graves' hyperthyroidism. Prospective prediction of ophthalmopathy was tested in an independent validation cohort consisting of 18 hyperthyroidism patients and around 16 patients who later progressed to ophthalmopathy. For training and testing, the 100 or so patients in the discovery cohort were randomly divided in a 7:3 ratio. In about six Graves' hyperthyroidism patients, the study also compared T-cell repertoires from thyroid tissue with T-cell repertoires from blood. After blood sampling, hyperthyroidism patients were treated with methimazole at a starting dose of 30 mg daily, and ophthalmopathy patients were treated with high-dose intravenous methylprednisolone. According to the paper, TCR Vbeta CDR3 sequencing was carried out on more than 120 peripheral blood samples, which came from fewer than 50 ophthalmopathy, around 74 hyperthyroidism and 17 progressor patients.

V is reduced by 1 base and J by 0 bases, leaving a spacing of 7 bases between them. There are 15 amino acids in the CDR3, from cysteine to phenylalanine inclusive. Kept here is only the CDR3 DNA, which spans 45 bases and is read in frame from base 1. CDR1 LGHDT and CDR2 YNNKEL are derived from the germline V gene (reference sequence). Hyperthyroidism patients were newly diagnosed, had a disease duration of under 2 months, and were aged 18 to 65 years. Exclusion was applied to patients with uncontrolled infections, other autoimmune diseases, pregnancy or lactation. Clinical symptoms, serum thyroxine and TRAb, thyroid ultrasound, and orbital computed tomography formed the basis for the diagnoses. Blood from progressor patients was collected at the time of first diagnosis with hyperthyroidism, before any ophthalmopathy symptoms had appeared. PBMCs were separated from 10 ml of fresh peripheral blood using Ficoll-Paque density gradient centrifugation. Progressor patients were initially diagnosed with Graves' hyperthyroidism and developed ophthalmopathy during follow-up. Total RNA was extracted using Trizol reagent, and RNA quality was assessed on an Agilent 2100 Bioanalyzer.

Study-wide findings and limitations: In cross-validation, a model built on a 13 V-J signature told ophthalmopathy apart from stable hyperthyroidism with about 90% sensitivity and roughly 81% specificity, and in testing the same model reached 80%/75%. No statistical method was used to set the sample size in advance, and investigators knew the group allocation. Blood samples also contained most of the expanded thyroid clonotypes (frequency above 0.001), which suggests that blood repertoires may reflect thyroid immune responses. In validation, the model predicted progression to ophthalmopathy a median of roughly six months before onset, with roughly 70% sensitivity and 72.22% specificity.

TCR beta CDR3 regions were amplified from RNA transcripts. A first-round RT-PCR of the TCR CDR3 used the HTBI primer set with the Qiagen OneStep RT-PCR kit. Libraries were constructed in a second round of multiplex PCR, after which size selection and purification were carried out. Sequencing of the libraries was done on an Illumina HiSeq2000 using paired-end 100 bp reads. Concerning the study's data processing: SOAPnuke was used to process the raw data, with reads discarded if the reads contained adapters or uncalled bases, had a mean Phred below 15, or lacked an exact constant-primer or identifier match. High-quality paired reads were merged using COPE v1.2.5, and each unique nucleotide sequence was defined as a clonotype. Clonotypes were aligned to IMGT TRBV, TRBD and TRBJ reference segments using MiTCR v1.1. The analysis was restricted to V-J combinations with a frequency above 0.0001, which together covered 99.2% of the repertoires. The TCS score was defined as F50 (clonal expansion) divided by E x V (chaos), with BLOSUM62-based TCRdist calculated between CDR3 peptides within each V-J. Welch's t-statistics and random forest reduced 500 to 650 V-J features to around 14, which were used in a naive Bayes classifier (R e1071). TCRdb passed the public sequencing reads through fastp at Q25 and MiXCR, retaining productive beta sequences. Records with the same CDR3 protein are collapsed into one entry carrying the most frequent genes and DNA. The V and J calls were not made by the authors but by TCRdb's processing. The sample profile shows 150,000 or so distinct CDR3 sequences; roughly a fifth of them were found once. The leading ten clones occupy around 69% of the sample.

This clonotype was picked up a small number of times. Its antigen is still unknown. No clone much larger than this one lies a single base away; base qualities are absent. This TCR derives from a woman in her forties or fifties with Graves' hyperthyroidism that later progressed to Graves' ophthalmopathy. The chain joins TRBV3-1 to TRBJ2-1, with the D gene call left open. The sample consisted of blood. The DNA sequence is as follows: TGTGCCAGCAGCCAAGGGACGAGCTCCTACAATGAGCAGTTCTTC. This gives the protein CASSQGTSSYNEQFF.